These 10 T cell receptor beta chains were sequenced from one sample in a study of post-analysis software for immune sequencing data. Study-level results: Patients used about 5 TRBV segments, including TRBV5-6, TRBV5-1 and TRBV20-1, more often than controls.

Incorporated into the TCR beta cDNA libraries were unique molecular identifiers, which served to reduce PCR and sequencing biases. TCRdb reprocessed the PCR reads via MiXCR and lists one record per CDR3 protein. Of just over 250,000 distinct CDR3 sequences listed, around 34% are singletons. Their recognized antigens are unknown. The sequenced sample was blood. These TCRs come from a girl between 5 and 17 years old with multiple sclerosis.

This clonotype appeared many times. CDR3 sequence (DNA): TGTGCCAGCAAAGGTGGGACTACCAATTACAATGAGCAGTTCTTC. It codes for CASKGGTTNYNEQFF. This sequence joins TRBV25-1 and TRBJ2-1; 7 bases fit TRBD2. J was trimmed by 4 bases and V by 7 bases; bases with no gene match: 10. Looked up from germline, CDR1 is MGHDK and CDR2 is SYGVNS. The CDR3 totals 15 residues.

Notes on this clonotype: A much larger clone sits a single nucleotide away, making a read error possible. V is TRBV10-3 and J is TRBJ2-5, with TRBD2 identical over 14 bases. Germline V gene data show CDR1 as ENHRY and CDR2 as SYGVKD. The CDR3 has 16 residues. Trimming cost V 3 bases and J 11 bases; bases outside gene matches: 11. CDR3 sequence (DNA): TGTGCCATCAGTGATCCTGGGACTAGCGGGAGCGATGAGCAGTACTTC. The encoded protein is CAISDPGTSGSDEQYF.

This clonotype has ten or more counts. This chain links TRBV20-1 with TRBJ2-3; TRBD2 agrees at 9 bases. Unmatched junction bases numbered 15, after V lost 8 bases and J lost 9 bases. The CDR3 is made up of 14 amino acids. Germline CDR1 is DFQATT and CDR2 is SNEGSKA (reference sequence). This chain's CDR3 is CSRDAGGPPGTQYF. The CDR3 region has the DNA TGCAGTCGGGACGCGGGGGGGCCCCCCGGCACGCAGTATTTT.

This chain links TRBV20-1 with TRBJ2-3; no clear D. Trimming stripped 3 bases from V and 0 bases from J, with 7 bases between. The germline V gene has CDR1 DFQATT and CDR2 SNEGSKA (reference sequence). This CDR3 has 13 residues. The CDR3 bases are TGCAGTGCTAGTTACAGAAGCACAGATACGCAGTATTTT. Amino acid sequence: CSASYRSTDTQYF.

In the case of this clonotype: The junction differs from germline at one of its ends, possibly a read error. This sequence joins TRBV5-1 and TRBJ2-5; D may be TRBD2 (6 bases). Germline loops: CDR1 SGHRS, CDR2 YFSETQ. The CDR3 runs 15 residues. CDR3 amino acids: CAGSPRGTHQETQYF. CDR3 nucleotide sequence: TGCGCCGGCAGCCCTCGGGGGACTCATCAAGAGACCCAGTACTTC.

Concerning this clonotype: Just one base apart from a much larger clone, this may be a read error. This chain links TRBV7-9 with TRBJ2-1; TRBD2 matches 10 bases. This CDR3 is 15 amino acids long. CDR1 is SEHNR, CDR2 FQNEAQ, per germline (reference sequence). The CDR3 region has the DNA TGTGTCAGCAGCGATAGCGGGGGGTCAAACAATGAGCAGTTCTTC. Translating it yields CVSSDSGGSNNEQFF.

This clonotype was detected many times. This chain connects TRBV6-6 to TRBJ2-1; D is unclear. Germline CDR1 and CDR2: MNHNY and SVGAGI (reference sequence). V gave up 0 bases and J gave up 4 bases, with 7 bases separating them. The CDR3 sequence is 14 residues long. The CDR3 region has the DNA TGTGCCAGCAGTTACTCGTGGCGGTACAATGAGCAGTTCTTC. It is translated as CASSYSWRYNEQFF.

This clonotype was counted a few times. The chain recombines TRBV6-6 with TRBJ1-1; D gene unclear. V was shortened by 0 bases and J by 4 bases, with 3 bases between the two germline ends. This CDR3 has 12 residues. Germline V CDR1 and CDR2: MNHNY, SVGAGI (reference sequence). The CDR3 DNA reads TGTGCCAGCAGTTACTCGAGCACTGAAGCTTTCTTT. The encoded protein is CASSYSSTEAFF.

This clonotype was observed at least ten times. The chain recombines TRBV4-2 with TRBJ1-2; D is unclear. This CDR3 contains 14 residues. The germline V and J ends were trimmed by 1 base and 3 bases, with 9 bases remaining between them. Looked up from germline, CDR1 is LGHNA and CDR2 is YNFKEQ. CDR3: CASSQGYGDYGYTF. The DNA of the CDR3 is TGTGCCAGCAGCCAAGGATACGGGGACTATGGCTACACCTTC.

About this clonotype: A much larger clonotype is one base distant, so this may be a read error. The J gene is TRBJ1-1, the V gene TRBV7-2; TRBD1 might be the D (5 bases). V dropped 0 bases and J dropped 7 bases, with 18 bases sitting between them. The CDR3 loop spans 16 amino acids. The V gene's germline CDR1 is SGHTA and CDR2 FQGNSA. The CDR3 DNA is TGTGCCAGCAGCTTAGCGCCAGGGAGTGATCTACGTGAAGCTTTCTTT. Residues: CASSLAPGSDLREAFF.